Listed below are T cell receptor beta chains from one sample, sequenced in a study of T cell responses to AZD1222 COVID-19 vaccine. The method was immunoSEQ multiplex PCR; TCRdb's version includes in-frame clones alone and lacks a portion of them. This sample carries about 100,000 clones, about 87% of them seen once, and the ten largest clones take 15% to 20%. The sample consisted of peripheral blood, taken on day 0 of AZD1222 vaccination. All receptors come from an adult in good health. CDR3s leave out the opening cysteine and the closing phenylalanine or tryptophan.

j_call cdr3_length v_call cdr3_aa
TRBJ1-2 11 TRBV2 ASTYQGSYGYT
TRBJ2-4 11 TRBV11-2 ASSSPNPNIQY
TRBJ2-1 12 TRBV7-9 ASSRTDRRNEQF
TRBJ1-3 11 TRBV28 ASRVLAGNTIY
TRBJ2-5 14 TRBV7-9 ASSRGGQVPPETQY
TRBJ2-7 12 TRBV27 ASSLSGLTYEQY
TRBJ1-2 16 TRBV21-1 ASSKLLGRPRPVYGYT
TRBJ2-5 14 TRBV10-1 ASSEASGTGYETQY
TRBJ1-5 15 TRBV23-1 ASSQLRLDADAQPQH
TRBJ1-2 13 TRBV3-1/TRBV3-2 ASSQDVSGASGYT
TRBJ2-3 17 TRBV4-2 ASSLQTGTSGESTDTQY
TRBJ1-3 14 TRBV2 ASSEVRARSGNTIY
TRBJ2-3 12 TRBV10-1 ASSESTAQDTQY
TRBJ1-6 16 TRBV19 ASTPLSGGRAYNSPLH
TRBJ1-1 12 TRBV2 ASTLSFVNTEAF
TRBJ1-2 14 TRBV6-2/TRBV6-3 ASSAWGTGTDYGYT
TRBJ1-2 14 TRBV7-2 ASSQAGTGLLYGYT
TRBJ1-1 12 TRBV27 ASSLNRGNTEAF
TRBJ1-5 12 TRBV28 ASRPTSSWQPQH
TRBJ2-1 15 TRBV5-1 ASSLGTSGRRAHEQF
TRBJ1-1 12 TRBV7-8 ASSSWQVNTEAF
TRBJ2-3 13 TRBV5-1 ASSLAGQVTDTQY
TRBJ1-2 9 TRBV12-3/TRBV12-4 ASSRDYGYT
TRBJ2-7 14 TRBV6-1 ASSAPTGVGSNEQY
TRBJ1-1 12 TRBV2 ASLSKSGGSNAF
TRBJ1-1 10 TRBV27 ASGLDGREAF
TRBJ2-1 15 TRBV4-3 ASSQDRRTSWPNEQF
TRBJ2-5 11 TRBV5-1 ASSSEWGGTQY
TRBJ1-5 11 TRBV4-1 ASSYREDQPQH
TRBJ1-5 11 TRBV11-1 ASSPRPGQPQH
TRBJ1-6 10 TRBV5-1 ASSEGSSPLH
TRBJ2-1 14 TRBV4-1 ASSQRERGVDNEQF
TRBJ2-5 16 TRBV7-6 ASSAYPSGGTTRETQY
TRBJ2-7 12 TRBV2 ASRFRSEVNEQY
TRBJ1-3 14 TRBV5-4 ASSLELGGSGNTIY
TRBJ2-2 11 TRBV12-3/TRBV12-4 ASSLVLRQGLF
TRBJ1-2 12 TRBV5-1 ASSPGKQGSGYT
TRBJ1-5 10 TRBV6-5 ASSTGYQPQH
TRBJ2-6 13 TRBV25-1 ASSESISGANVLT
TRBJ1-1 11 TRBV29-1 SVKEFQATEAF
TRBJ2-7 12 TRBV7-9 ASSLGLVPYEQY
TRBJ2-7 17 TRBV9 ASSVGPTAGGRSSYEQY
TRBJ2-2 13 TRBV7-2 ASSVRSGGTGELF
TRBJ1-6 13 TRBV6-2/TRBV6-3 ASSYGTGGNSPLH
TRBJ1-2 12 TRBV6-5 ASIKGQGATPPT
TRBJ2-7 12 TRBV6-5 ASSLPSDRGEQY
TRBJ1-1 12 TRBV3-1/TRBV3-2 ASSLRHGDTEAF
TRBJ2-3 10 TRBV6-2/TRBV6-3 ASSYREDTQY
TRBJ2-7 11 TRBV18 ASSQAEGNEQY
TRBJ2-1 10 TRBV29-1 SAGDGYNEQF
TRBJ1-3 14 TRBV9 ASSGAGTITGNTIY
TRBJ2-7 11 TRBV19 ASSIRRENEQY
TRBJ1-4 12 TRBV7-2 ASSFIATNEKLF
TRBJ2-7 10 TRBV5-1 ASSPPGYEQY